This TCR beta chain is drawn from a study of tissue T cells after allogeneic stem cell transplantation. Study context: Of the grafts for graft-versus-host disease patients, several were unmodified and three CD34-selected. Study results and caveats: Within patients, tissue anatomy strongly shaped TCR repertoire composition.

Sequencing was performed with immunoSEQ multiplex PCR; in TCRdb, only in-frame clones are kept and a portion is missing. The sample has several thousand clones; approximately 74% are singletons. This research-autopsy study prospectively enrolled adult allogeneic hematopoietic cell transplant recipients with steroid-refractory graft-versus-host disease. Autopsy tissues included GI tract, liver, skin and lymphoid organs. As concerns this clone: What it binds is unknown.

This CDR3 has 14 residues. J lost 1 base, V lost 9 bases, and 9 bases had no gene match. Germline V gene lookup returns CDR1 WNHNN and CDR2 SYGVQD (reference sequence). This sequence was found in a male patient of 60 years or more with steroid-refractory graft-versus-host disease after an allogeneic stem cell transplant. The graft donor may account for some of the T cells. The source was left colon tissue, collected at autopsy. This chain joins TRBV10-1 and TRBJ2-7; 7 nucleotides align to TRBD1. In DNA, the CDR3 is TGCGCCAGTGTAGATCGGGACAGATCCTACGAGCAGTACTTC. Its protein product is CASVDRDRSYEQYF.